The 11 T cell receptor beta chains given below trace back to one sample, sequenced in a study of blood T cell repertoires in COVID-19. Libraries were prepared by immunoSEQ multiplex PCR; TCRdb keeps only in-frame clonotypes and omits some of them. Of some 180,000 clones listed, 85% to 90% were seen once; the top ten hold under 9.5%. Sequences were obtained from peripheral blood. Receptors were obtained from a woman aged 55 to 70 with acute or convalescent COVID-19.

V usage is TRBV6-2 or TRBV6-3 and J usage is TRBJ2-1; D ambiguous. The V gene's germline CDR1 is MNHEY and CDR2 SVGEGT. Trimming removed 6 bases from V and 9 bases from J, with 12 bases in between. The CDR3 loop spans 12 amino acids. As DNA, the CDR3 is TGTGCCAGCAGGTACCCGGTCGGTGAGCAGTTCTTC. It encodes CASRYPVGEQFF.

This clone was observed once. The V and J genes are TRBV5-1 and TRBJ2-3; TRBD2 is a possible D gene (5 bases). V was trimmed by 5 bases and J by 0 bases, leaving 16 bases between them. Germline V CDR1 and CDR2: SGHRS, YFSETQ. This CDR3 spans 16 amino acids. CDR3 bases: TGCGCCAGCAGTTCCGGGCGGCGCGGGAGCACAGATACGCAGTATTTT. Translated: CASSSGRRGSTDTQYF.

The rearrangement joins TRBV29-1 to TRBJ2-5; D not resolved. The CDR3 runs 11 residues. With 4 bases removed from V and 4 bases from J, the gap between germline ends came to 7 bases. Germline V CDR1 and CDR2: SQVTM, ANQGSEA. The chain's CDR3 is CSVVNSETQYF. CDR3 nucleotides: TGCAGCGTTGTTAATTCAGAGACCCAGTACTTC.

This clone has a single count. The chain recombines TRBV7-9 with TRBJ1-6, with 8 bases aligning to TRBD1. The CDR3 contains 14 residues. Losses at the gene ends were 5 bases for V and 9 bases for J; bases not matched to a gene: 6. CDR1 and CDR2 (germline): SEHNR, FQNEAQ (reference sequence). The CDR3 DNA is TGTGCCAGCAGCGGGGGCGGACAGGGTTCACCCCTCCACTTT. It encodes CASSGGGQGSPLHF.

CDR3 amino acids: CASSRRLAGRNEQFF. CDR3 bases: TGTGCCAGCAGCCGTCGACTAGCGGGACGGAATGAGCAGTTCTTC. V usage is TRBV7-6 and J usage is TRBJ2-1, with 11 positions matching TRBD2. CDR1 is SGHVS and CDR2 is FNYEAQ in the germline V gene. The CDR3 length is 15 residues. After removal of 5 bases from V and 7 bases from J, the junction contained 7 bases not matched to a gene.

DNA of the CDR3: TGCGCCAGCAGCTTGGCCAACCGGACTAGCGGGAGTGGAGAGACCCAGTACTTC. This gives the protein CASSLANRTSGSGETQYF. The J gene is TRBJ2-5, the V gene TRBV5-1; 13 nucleotides match TRBD2. Trimming cost V 0 bases and J 4 bases; bases outside gene matches: 9. Per germline, CDR1 SGHRS and CDR2 YFSETQ. This CDR3 is built from 18 residues.

This clone was found once. V usage is TRBV6-5 and J usage is TRBJ1-3; D call uncertain. This CDR3 spans 15 amino acids. Trimming took 9 bases from V and 1 from J, leaving 16 bases between them. Germline V CDR1 and CDR2: MNHEY, SVGAGI. CDR3 bases: TGTGCCAGTGCCGAGGCACGAAGATCTGGAAACACCATATATTTT. Its protein product is CASAEARRSGNTIYF.

The chain recombines TRBV18 with TRBJ2-2; 8 bases align to TRBD2. With 6 bases clipped from V and 3 bases from J, the junction kept 3 bases outside the gene matches. Germline CDR1 reads KGHSH; CDR2 reads LQKENI. This CDR3 has 14 amino acids. The CDR3 sequence is CASSRREDTGELFF. In nucleotides, the CDR3 is TGTGCCAGCTCGAGGCGGGAGGACACCGGGGAGCTGTTTTTT.

The V gene is TRBV19, the J gene TRBJ1-2; a weak D match, TRBD1 (5 bases). Germline V gives CDR1 LNHDA, CDR2 SQIVND (reference sequence). The CDR3 has 14 amino acids. V was trimmed by 6 bases and J by 8 bases, leaving 19 bases between them. CDR3 protein: CASRRDLNPGGYTF. The CDR3 DNA reads as TGTGCCAGTAGGCGGGACCTCAATCCGGGGGGCTACACCTTC.

This rearrangement joins TRBV27 to TRBJ2-1; weak D call: TRBD2 (6 bases). The V gene lost 6 bases and the J gene lost 2 bases, with 20 bases spanning the gap. This CDR3 has 17 amino acids. CDR1 is MNHEY and CDR2 is SMNVEV in the germline V gene (reference sequence). As DNA, the CDR3 is TGTGCCAGCAGCCGGGACTCCCGAAGGGGAACCTACAATGAGCAGTTCTTC. Translating it yields CASSRDSRRGTYNEQFF.

The chain employs TRBV6-1 and TRBJ1-4, with a possible D match to TRBD1 (6 bases). Trimming removed 2 bases at V and 8 bases at J, with 9 bases between. CDR1 and CDR2 (germline): MNHNS, SASEGT. CDR3 length equals 13 residues. CDR3 bases: TGTGCCAGCAGTGAAATAAGGGGGGAAAAACTGTTTTTT. It translates to CASSEIRGEKLFF.